This TCR beta chain was recovered during a study of T cells after posttransplantation cyclophosphamide. Study-level findings and limits: Recipient CMV seropositivity and CMV reactivation strongly tracked TRB clonality. Donor CD8+ memory clones often dominated recipient blood repertoires at later times. Skin or GI-infiltrating T cells shared few TRB sequences with blood.

Ten or more counts support this clone. Antigen specificity is unknown. Germline loops: CDR1 LNHDA, CDR2 SQIVND (reference sequence). The CDR3 sequence is 13 residues long. Data came from immunoSEQ multiplex PCR; TCRdb stores just in-frame clones and leaves some out. The sample presents some 23,000 clones, none singletons. The related graft donor's blood sample was taken on the day of bone marrow donation. V and J are TRBV19 and TRBJ2-5; TRBD1 matches at 9 bases. The DNA end is more similar to TRBJ2-7, so the J call may be wrong. Material for sequencing was PBMCs. The TCR sequence derives from a woman in her forties or fifties in good health, CMV-negative, and a related stem cell transplant donor. Here the CDR3 DNA reads TGTGCCAGTAGCCTAGGGACAGGGTACGAGCAGTACTTC. Its translation is CASSLGTGYEQYF.